Shown below are 12 T cell receptor beta chains from a single sample sequenced in a study of cytomegalovirus exposure and HLA in healthy donors. Vbeta (60) and Jbeta (13) primers were used in the PCR. Sequencing was performed with immunoSEQ multiplex PCR; in TCRdb, only in-frame clones are kept and a portion is missing. This table has 150,000 to 250,000 clones, around 74% appearing once. The sequencing sample was made of PBMCs. All receptors derive from a girl between 5 and 17 years old in good health and CMV-seropositive.

The rearrangement links TRBV4-1 to TRBJ1-2; D possibly corresponds to TRBD1 (6 bases). Trimming left V 1 base short and J 5 bases short, with 14 bases between. This CDR3 contains 15 residues. Germline V CDR1 and CDR2: MGHRA, YSYEKL. The CDR3 sequence: CASSQGPQGTYGYTF. In DNA, the CDR3 is TGCGCCAGCAGCCAAGGGCCGCAGGGGACATATGGCTACACCTTC.

V and J are TRBV4-1 and TRBJ2-6; 7 nucleotides align to TRBD2. The CDR3 contains 17 residues. With V trimmed by 8 bases and J by 0 bases, 10 bases remained unmatched. Germline V gene sequence: CDR1 MGHRA, CDR2 YSYEKL. The CDR3 DNA reads TGCGCCAGCTCGAGGGAGGGGATCCCCTCTGGGGCCAACGTCCTGACTTTC. Its protein is CASSREGIPSGANVLTF.

Here the CDR3 DNA reads TGCGCCAGCAGTCTACGAGCGGGGGAACCCTCTGGGGCCAACGTCCTGACTTTC. Amino acid sequence: CASSLRAGEPSGANVLTF. The chain employs TRBV10-2 and TRBJ2-6; 8 bases match TRBD2. There are 18 residues in the CDR3. CDR1 and CDR2 from the germline V gene are WSHSY and SAAADI. Losses at the gene ends were 5 bases for V and 0 bases for J; bases not matched to a gene: 9.

CDR3 DNA sequence: TGTGCCAGTAGTCCACGTTCGGGCACTGAAGCTTTCTTT. Translating gives CASSPRSGTEAFF. The chain recombines TRBV19 with TRBJ1-1; the D is unclear. The CDR3 contains 13 residues. The V gene lost 5 bases and the J gene lost 4 bases, with 11 bases spanning the gap. Germline V gives CDR1 LNHDA, CDR2 SQIVND (reference sequence).

The V and J genes are TRBV5-5 and TRBJ1-5; unclear D gene. Germline assignment: CDR1 SGHKS and CDR2 YYEKEE (reference sequence). The CDR3 sequence is 14 residues long. Between the trimmed V and J ends, which lost 1 base and 7 bases, there was a span of 12 bases. CDR3 loop: CASSLYADGQPQHF. CDR3 sequence (DNA): TGTGCCAGCAGCTTGTATGCAGACGGGCAGCCCCAGCATTTT.

The chain carries TRBV4-3 and TRBJ2-5; 10 bases map to TRBD2. CDR1 and CDR2 (germline): LGHNA, YSLEER. The length of the CDR3 is 15 residues. The J segment lost 7 bases and the V segment lost 0 bases, leaving 5 bases of the junction unmatched. The CDR3 DNA is TGCGCCAGCAGCCAAGATCCTAGCGGGGGAGGGACCCAGTACTTC. It specifies CASSQDPSGGGTQYF.

The chain couples TRBV10-1 to TRBJ2-3, with 8 nucleotides matching TRBD1. The germline CDR1 and CDR2 sequences are WNHNN and SYGVQD (reference sequence). The CDR3 is 15 amino acids. After removal of 0 bases from V and 4 bases from J, the junction contained 3 bases not matched to a gene. CDR3 loop: CASSESGTGADTQYF. The CDR3 bases are TGCGCCAGCAGTGAGTCGGGGACAGGTGCAGATACGCAGTATTTT.

The chain carries TRBV9 and TRBJ2-3, with TRBD2 identical over 9 bases. V was clipped by 2 bases and J by 5 bases; unmatched bases: 6. In germline, CDR1 is SGDLS, CDR2 YYNGEE. The length of the CDR3 is 15 residues. The CDR3 DNA reads TGTGCCAGCAGCGTCGGGCGGGGGGGCCTAGATACGCAGTATTTT. This gives the protein CASSVGRGGLDTQYF.

The gene calls are TRBV7-2 and TRBJ2-1, with 8 bases aligning to TRBD2. This CDR3 region has 15 residues. J gave up 4 bases and V 3 bases, and 5 bases lay outside the gene matches. The germline CDR1 and CDR2 sequences are SGHTA and FQGNSA. The CDR3 protein is CASSFRRGAYNEQFF. CDR3 nucleotides: TGTGCCAGCAGCTTCCGGCGGGGGGCATACAATGAGCAGTTCTTC.

Remarks on this clone: The junction does not match germline at one end; this may be a read error. The same CDR3 arises from other DNA sequences in this sample as well. This chain links TRBV27 with TRBJ1-1; D may be TRBD1 (5 bases). Germline CDR1 and CDR2: MNHEY and SMNVEV (reference sequence). The CDR3 contains 14 residues. This chain's CDR3 is CASRRDGMNTEAFF. DNA of the CDR3: TGTGCCAGCAGGCGGGACGGGATGAACACTGAAGCCTTCTTT.

This clone occurred once. The V call is TRBV6-6, the J call TRBJ2-1, with D tentatively TRBD1 (6 bases). Germline V CDR1 and CDR2: MNHNY, SVGAGI (reference sequence). This CDR3 is built from 15 residues. Trimming removed 5 bases at V and 4 bases at J, with 15 bases between. The CDR3 is CASSTRDTVYNEQFF. Written as DNA, the CDR3 is TGTGCCAGCAGTACTCGGGACACCGTTTACAATGAGCAGTTCTTC.

This clone showed up just a few times. The chain has TRBV7-2 and TRBJ2-7; 8 nucleotides agree with TRBD2. The junction had 5 bases not matched to a gene; V was cut back by 4 bases and J by 3 bases. CDR1 and CDR2 (germline): SGHTA, FQGNSA. CDR3 length equals 14 residues. Here the CDR3 DNA reads TGTGCCAGCAGCTCAACTAGCGGATACTACGAGCAGTACTTC. Translation: CASSSTSGYYEQYF.